Each of the 13 T cell receptor beta chains below was sequenced from the same sample in a study of blood T cells in healthy people across ages. A second about 7 to 12 cycle PCR used barcoded and J-beta primers. One entry per CDR3 protein results from TCRdb running MiXCR on the 5' RACE reads. The table includes approximately 490,000 distinct CDR3 sequences, nearly 25% detected once. Separately, the same data were catalogued under a study of T cells of mothers and their children.

Sample: blood. The receptor source for this set is a boy between 10 and 17 years old in good health.

The chain recombines TRBV20-1 with TRBJ2-5; TRBD2 aligns across 8 bases. The CDR3 loop spans 13 amino acids. Trimming at V came to 6 bases and at J to 4 bases, leaving 7 bases not matched to a gene. Germline CDR1 DFQATT, CDR2 SNEGSKA (reference sequence). In DNA, the CDR3 is TGCAGTGCCCAGGGTCTAGCGGGAGAGACCCAGTACTTC. It translates to CSAQGLAGETQYF.

This clonotype was recorded at least ten times. The gene calls are TRBV29-1 and TRBJ2-5, with D possibly TRBD2 on 6 matching bases. The length of the CDR3 is 12 residues. Trimming pared 6 bases from V and 0 bases from J, leaving 8 bases between. The germline CDR1 and CDR2 sequences are SQVTM and ANQGSEA. CDR3 DNA: TGCAGCGTCCTAGCGAACCAAGAGACCCAGTACTTC. It translates to CSVLANQETQYF.

This clonotype was seen only a few times. The rearrangement uses TRBV29-1 and TRBJ2-1, with D possibly being TRBD1 (6 bases). The germline gives CDR1 SQVTM, CDR2 ANQGSEA. This CDR3 region has 13 residues. V was cut by 4 bases and J by 3 bases, with 10 bases left in between. This CDR3 is CSVGDRIYNEQFF. The DNA for the CDR3 is TGCAGCGTTGGTGACAGGATCTACAATGAGCAGTTCTTC.

This clonotype appeared a few times. The chain uses TRBV27 and TRBJ2-4; the match to TRBD2 covers 15 bases. Trimming at V came to 2 bases and at J to 7 bases, leaving 6 bases not matched to a gene. Germline V gene data show CDR1 as MNHEY and CDR2 as SMNVEV (reference sequence). This CDR3 has 17 amino acids. Here the CDR3 reads CASSLRFGTSGGNIQYF. CDR3 sequence (DNA): TGTGCCAGCAGTTTAAGATTTGGGACTAGCGGGGGGAACATTCAGTACTTC.

This clonotype has at least ten counts. The chain recombines TRBV28 with TRBJ1-6; TRBD1 matches 8 bases. The germline gives CDR1 MDHEN, CDR2 SYDVKM. The length of the CDR3 is 14 residues. The trim removed 6 bases at V and 9 bases at J, leaving 7 bases unmatched. DNA for the CDR3: TGTGCCAGCAGCCAGGACAGGGAGGCTTCACCCCTCCACTTT. It specifies CASSQDREASPLHF.

V usage is TRBV6-1 and J usage is TRBJ2-1, with TRBD1 as a possible D gene (5 bases). The CDR3 length is 18 residues. The V end lost 2 bases, the J end lost 7 bases, and 24 bases lay between the germline ends. The germline gives CDR1 MNHNS, CDR2 SASEGT. CDR3 DNA: TGTGCCAGCAGTGAAAAGGAGCAGGGCAGGCTTCCTACAAATGAGCAGTTCTTC. It codes for CASSEKEQGRLPTNEQFF.

The chain carries TRBV12-3 or TRBV12-4 and TRBJ1-1; a possible D gene is TRBD1 (5 bases). V was clipped by 5 bases and J by 4 bases, with 17 bases between them. The CDR3 spans 15 residues. CDR3 protein: CASSAPGRPSTEAFF. For the CDR3, the DNA is TGTGCCAGCAGTGCCCCGGGACGGCCCAGCACTGAAGCTTTCTTT.

Only a few counts were recorded for this clonotype. The chain couples TRBV27 to TRBJ2-5; no clear D gene. This CDR3 contains 17 residues. CDR1 is MNHEY, CDR2 SMNVEV, per germline (reference sequence). V was shortened by 0 bases and J by 7 bases, with 21 bases between the two germline ends. This CDR3 reads CASSLSLPSVLGRTQYF. CDR3 nucleotide sequence: TGTGCCAGCAGTTTATCTTTGCCCAGCGTCCTTGGTCGGACCCAGTACTTC.

The chain joins TRBV7-6 to TRBJ1-1, with D unresolved. CDR1 SGHVS and CDR2 FNYEAQ come from the germline V gene. V dropped 2 bases and J dropped 7 bases, with 8 bases sitting between them. The CDR3 runs 12 residues. The CDR3: CASSLRDGEAFF. CDR3 in DNA: TGTGCCAGCAGCTTACGGGATGGTGAAGCTTTCTTT.

The V gene is TRBV20-1, the J gene TRBJ1-1; the match to TRBD1 covers 8 bases. CDR1 and CDR2 from the germline V gene are DFQATT and SNEGSKA (reference sequence). The CDR3 contains 12 residues. V lost 4 bases, J lost 8 bases, and 6 bases stayed unmatched. The CDR3 sequence: CSANRQGAEAFF. DNA of the CDR3: TGCAGTGCTAATCGGCAGGGGGCAGAAGCTTTCTTT.

This clonotype was observed a handful of times. The V call is TRBV6-6, the J call TRBJ1-6; possibly TRBD1 for D (5 bases). This CDR3 has 17 residues. V lost 2 bases to trimming and J lost 6 bases, with 17 bases between them. Germline CDR1 and CDR2: MNHNY and SVGAGI (reference sequence). CDR3 sequence reads: CASSYPTPGRSNSPLHF. CDR3 coding DNA: TGTGCCAGCAGTTACCCCACTCCGGGACGGTCTAATTCACCCCTCCACTTT.

CDR3 protein: CASSPGQNNEKLFF. CDR3 sequence (DNA): TGTGCCAGCTCACCGGGACAGAATAATGAAAAACTGTTTTTT. The chain carries TRBV18 and TRBJ1-4, with 7 bases that match TRBD1. The CDR3 consists of 14 residues. In germline, CDR1 is KGHSH, CDR2 LQKENI. J lost 4 bases, V lost 3 bases, and 2 bases had no gene match.

This clonotype appeared a few times. This chain links TRBV20-1 with TRBJ2-5, with 8 bases aligning to TRBD2. Germline V gene lookup returns CDR1 DFQATT and CDR2 SNEGSKA (reference sequence). CDR3 length equals 16 residues. Trimming cost V 5 bases and J 2 bases; bases outside gene matches: 13. The CDR3 region has the DNA TGCAGTGCTCCCCAGCAACTAGCGGCCGGTCAAGAGACCCAGTACTTC. It translates to CSAPQQLAAGQETQYF.